The 14 T cell receptor beta chains reported below all come from one sample, sequenced in a study of OX40 agonist ivuxolimab in advanced cancers. Sequenced by immunoSEQ multiplex PCR; TCRdb stores in-frame clones only, minus some. The sample has approximately 37,000 clones; roughly 84% are singletons. Sequenced here: CD4+ or CD8+ T cells sorted from blood, sampled in a trial of the OX40 agonist ivuxolimab. The receptor source for this set is an adult with an advanced solid tumor such as melanoma, head and neck, liver or kidney cancer.

This chain joins TRBV19 and TRBJ1-6; possible D gene TRBD1, 5 bases. Germline CDR1 is LNHDA and CDR2 is SQIVND (reference sequence). The CDR3 is 15 residues long. V was trimmed by 3 bases and J by 7 bases, leaving 13 bases between them. The chain's CDR3 is CASSIMGQGNSPLHF. Here the CDR3 DNA reads TGTGCCAGTAGTATTATGGGCCAGGGAAATTCACCCCTCCACTTT.

This sequence joins TRBV7-2 and TRBJ2-3; the D gene could be TRBD1 or TRBD2 (5 bases each). V dropped 4 bases and J dropped 7 bases, with 18 bases sitting between them. The length of the CDR3 is 15 residues. The germline CDR1 and CDR2 sequences are SGHTA and FQGNSA. CDR3 sequence (DNA): TGTGCCAGCAGCTCCCTTGGGACCTCGCCACATACGCAGTATTTT. Amino acid sequence: CASSSLGTSPHTQYF.

This clone was seen more than once but under ten times. J is TRBJ1-1 and V is TRBV30; D call uncertain. The CDR3 extends over 13 amino acids. The ends were cut back, 3 bases at V and 0 bases at J, with 8 bases in the middle. Per the germline V gene, CDR1 is GTSNPN and CDR2 is SVGIG (reference sequence). CDR3 region: CAWRDALNTEAFF. DNA for the CDR3: TGTGCCTGGAGGGACGCCCTGAACACTGAAGCTTTCTTT. The complete variable domain, with remaining parts taken from reference TRBV30 and TRBJ1-1, reads SQTIHQWPATLVQPVGSPLSLECTVEGTSNPNLYWYRQAAGRGLQLLFYSVGIGQISSEVPQNLSASRPQDRQFILSSKKLLLSDSGFYLCAWRDALNTEAFFGQGTRLTVV.

This rearrangement joins TRBV11-1 to TRBJ2-5; 7 nucleotides align to TRBD2. The CDR3 totals 15 residues. Germline trimming cut 5 bases from V and 2 bases from J; bases unmatched to any gene: 8. The germline V gene encodes CDR1 SGHAT and CDR2 FQDESV (reference sequence). The CDR3 region is CASSPQTSLQETQYF. The CDR3 DNA reads TGTGCCAGCAGCCCCCAGACTAGCCTTCAAGAGACCCAGTACTTC.

The rearrangement joins TRBV29-1 to TRBJ2-5, with D maybe TRBD2 (5 bases). The CDR3 has 12 amino acids. V lost 4 bases, J lost 5 bases, and 11 bases lay in between. Germline CDR1 is SQVTM and CDR2 is ANQGSEA. DNA of the CDR3: TGCAGCGTTGTGAGTCTAGCCGAGACCCAGTACTTC. It specifies CSVVSLAETQYF.

The chain combines TRBV7-3 with TRBJ2-1, with 7 bases fitting TRBD2. The CDR3 loop spans 15 amino acids. With 5 bases clipped from V and 6 bases from J, the junction kept 10 bases outside the gene matches. Germline V gene data show CDR1 as SGHTA and CDR2 as FQGTGA. The CDR3 is CASSPWGGFGNEQFF. The CDR3, as DNA: TGTGCCAGCAGCCCCTGGGGGGGGTTCGGCAATGAGCAGTTCTTC.

This chain links TRBV28 with TRBJ1-5; D not resolved. V dropped 11 bases and J dropped 4 bases, with 15 bases sitting between them. The germline V gene has CDR1 MDHEN and CDR2 SYDVKM. The CDR3 is 13 amino acids. CDR3 coding DNA: TGTGCCGTTTTGGCGGCAGGTAATCAGCCCCAGCATTTT. Protein sequence: CAVLAAGNQPQHF.

The V gene is TRBV5-6, the J gene TRBJ1-1; D gene ambiguous. This CDR3 region has 13 residues. CDR1 SGHDT and CDR2 YYEEEE come from the germline V gene. V shed 1 base and J shed 10 bases, with 14 bases lying between them. The CDR3 DNA is TGTGCCAGCAGCTTGCGCCAGACCCCAGTAGCTTTCTTT. Its translation: CASSLRQTPVAFF.

This clone was counted a single time. The chain links TRBV7-2 to TRBJ2-7; D is unclear. The CDR3 contains 14 residues. V lost 2 bases and J 4 bases, leaving 12 bases between the germline ends. Germline lookup yields CDR1 SGHTA and CDR2 FQGNSA. CDR3 sequence: CASSLFANSYEQYF. CDR3 sequence (DNA): TGTGCCAGCAGCTTATTTGCAAACTCTTACGAGCAGTACTTC. Full variable domain (rest looked up from reference TRBV7-2 and TRBJ2-7): GAGVSQSPSNKVTEKGKDVELRCDPISGHTALYWYRQSLGQGLEFLIYFQGNSAPDKSGLPSDRFSAERTGGSVSTLTIQRTQQEDSAVYLCASSLFANSYEQYFGPGTRLTVT.

The V gene is TRBV19, the J gene TRBJ1-4; D gene uncertain. Trimming removed 1 base from V and 4 bases from J, with 10 bases in between. CDR3 size: 15 residues. Germline V gene sequence: CDR1 LNHDA, CDR2 SQIVND (reference sequence). The CDR3 loop reads CASSIGSGFNEKLFF. CDR3 sequence (DNA): TGTGCCAGTAGTATAGGTTCGGGCTTTAATGAAAAACTGTTTTTT.

This clone was seen only a few times. The J gene is TRBJ1-6, the V gene TRBV27, with 9 bases lining up with TRBD1. The germline CDR1 and CDR2 sequences are MNHEY and SMNVEV (reference sequence). Trimming at V came to 6 bases and at J to 0 bases, leaving 9 bases not matched to a gene. The CDR3 length is 18 residues. The CDR3 spells CASRRGTGFSSYNSPLHF. Here the CDR3 DNA reads TGTGCCAGCAGGAGGGGGACAGGGTTCAGCTCCTATAATTCACCCCTCCACTTT.

The rearrangement joins TRBV7-8 to TRBJ2-1; 8 bases are shared with TRBD2. V was clipped by 5 bases and J by 9 bases; unmatched bases: 9. CDR1 and CDR2 (germline): SGHVS, FQNEAQ. The CDR3 sequence is 14 residues long. The CDR3 spells CASSPGRGAGEQFF. In DNA, the CDR3 is TGTGCCAGCAGCCCCGGGAGGGGGGCGGGTGAGCAGTTCTTC.

This clone was counted a few times. The rearrangement joins TRBV13 to TRBJ2-5, with TRBD2 matching 12 bases. The CDR3 is 15 residues long. Per germline, CDR1 PRHDT and CDR2 FYEKMQ (reference sequence). With V trimmed by 4 bases and J by 5 bases, 5 bases remained unmatched. The CDR3 DNA sequence: TGTGCCAGCAGCTCCCGACTAGCGGGAGTGGAGACCCAGTACTTC. Residues: CASSSRLAGVETQYF.

CDR3 sequence reads: CASSSGGGNTEAFF. Here the CDR3 DNA reads TGTGCCAGCAGTTCAGGAGGTGGGAACACTGAAGCTTTCTTT. The chain recombines TRBV2 with TRBJ1-1; D not resolved. V lost 5 bases and J lost 1, with 11 bases in between. This CDR3 is built from 14 residues. Germline V lookup: CDR1 SNHLY, CDR2 FYNNEI.